In this sample, the clone carrying this T cell receptor (beta chain) turned up a few times. Its target is unknown. The data were obtained in a study of T cell responses to AZD1222 COVID-19 vaccine. CDR1 and CDR2 (germline): LNHDA, SQIVND (reference sequence). The CDR3 runs to 16 residues. Trimming took 6 bases from V and 2 from J; bases not matched to a gene: 9. General observations from the study: Clonal diversity was possibly underestimated; the donors were predominantly white British and more often female.

Measured with immunoSEQ multiplex PCR; TCRdb has only the in-frame clones, and not every one. The data hold 120,000 to 150,000 clones, with 92% observed a single time. The sequences come from peripheral blood, collected 28 days after the second AZD1222 dose. This sequence originates from an adult who received the AZD1222 COVID-19 vaccine. The chain has TRBV19 and TRBJ2-5; TRBD1 aligns across 10 bases. Here the CDR3 reads CASSRLDRGIQETQYF. In DNA, the CDR3 is TGTGCCAGTAGCCGACTGGACAGGGGGATTCAAGAGACCCAGTACTTC.